The 10 T cell receptor beta chains below come from one sample, sequenced in a study of regulatory T cells in long-lasting Graves disease. As to time point: newly diagnosed GD, antithyroid drugs for less than 3 months. RNA extracted from PBMCs served as the sequencing template. Arm-PCR of CDR3 regions with iRepertoire HTBI primers generated TCR beta libraries. TCRdb reanalysed the multiplex PCR reads using MiXCR and keeps one entry per CDR3 protein. The sample holds around 400,000 distinct CDR3 sequences; approximately 12% are singletons and the top ten take 18%. In addition, the sample was reused for a study of T cells in Graves' hyperthyroidism and ophthalmopathy.

Sequencing was performed on peripheral blood mononuclear cells (PBMCs), taken at new diagnosis, from a patient treated with antithyroid drugs. The receptors shown here come from a woman aged 18-35 years with Graves disease.

Many counts were recorded for this clonotype. The V and J genes are TRBV7-9 and TRBJ2-5; weak D call: TRBD1 (5 bases). Trimming stripped 2 bases from V and 2 bases from J, with 15 bases between. CDR1 and CDR2 (germline): SEHNR, FQNEAQ (reference sequence). The CDR3 consists of 16 residues. This chain's CDR3 is CASSLTFAGSQETQYF. CDR3 bases: TGTGCCAGCAGCTTAACCTTCGCAGGGTCGCAAGAGACCCAGTACTTC.

This clonotype was counted once. A single base separates this from a much larger clone, so it may be a read error. V and J are TRBV12-3 or TRBV12-4 and TRBJ2-2; perhaps D is TRBD1 or TRBD2 (5 bases each). CDR3 length equals 14 residues. CDR3 residues: CASLDKGNTGEPFF. The CDR3 nucleotides read TGTGCCAGCCTGGACAAAGGCAACACCGGGGAGCCGTTTTTT.

This clonotype was counted at least ten times. The rearrangement uses TRBV7-6 and TRBJ2-1, with TRBD1 matching over 7 bases. V was pared by 1 base and J by 3 bases, with 3 bases of the junction left unmatched. The germline V gene encodes CDR1 SGHVS and CDR2 FNYEAQ. The CDR3 runs to 15 residues. For the CDR3, the DNA is TGTGCCAGCAGCTTAGAGGGGGCCTTCTACAATGAGCAGTTCTTC. Protein sequence: CASSLEGAFYNEQFF.

This clonotype was seen repeatedly, ten times or more. The CDR3 DNA reads as TGCGCCAGCAGCTGGGGCCAGGGCATGAACACTGAAGCTTTCTTT. It yields the protein CASSWGQGMNTEAFF. This chain links TRBV4-3 with TRBJ1-1; tentative D call: TRBD1 (5 bases). V gave up 5 bases and J gave up 0 bases, with 13 bases separating them. CDR3 length: 15 residues. From germline, CDR1 is LGHNA and CDR2 YSLEER.

This clonotype was seen many times. This rearrangement joins TRBV15 to TRBJ1-2, with 8 bases aligning to TRBD1. Looked up from germline, CDR1 is LNHNV and CDR2 is YYDKDF (reference sequence). The trim removed 5 bases at V and 1 base at J, leaving 15 bases unmatched. The CDR3 covers 18 residues. Written as DNA, the CDR3 is TGTGCCACCAGCGGAGCGACAGGGGCCATACCTTTTAACTATGGCTACACCTTC. It is translated as CATSGATGAIPFNYGYTF.

This clonotype was seen at least ten times. The chain carries TRBV28 and TRBJ2-5, with 7 bases matching TRBD2. Germline V CDR1 and CDR2: MDHEN, SYDVKM. V lost 4 bases, J lost 5 bases, and 7 bases stayed unmatched. There are 14 residues in the CDR3. The CDR3 sequence: CASSSAGARETQYF. The CDR3 DNA reads as TGTGCCAGCAGTTCTGCGGGAGCCCGGGAGACCCAGTACTTC.

This clonotype came up many times. The J gene is TRBJ1-5, the V gene TRBV13; 7 bases are shared with TRBD1. J was trimmed by 6 bases and V by 4 bases; bases with no gene match: 18. The germline V gene encodes CDR1 PRHDT and CDR2 FYEKMQ (reference sequence). The CDR3 contains 18 residues. The CDR3 region is CASSSFLSPGGTRQPQHF. CDR3 nucleotides: TGTGCCAGCAGCTCATTTCTCAGTCCAGGGGGTACTCGTCAGCCCCAGCATTTT.

The chain combines TRBV6-2 or TRBV6-3 with TRBJ2-2, with D unresolved. Trimming removed 3 bases from V and 7 bases from J, with 6 bases in between. CDR3 length: 12 amino acids. The germline V gene has CDR1 MNHEY and CDR2 SVGEGT. DNA for the CDR3: TGTGCCAGCAGTTATGAGTTCGGGGAGCTGTTTTTT. It encodes CASSYEFGELFF.

This clonotype has at least ten counts. The V and J genes are TRBV5-6 and TRBJ1-1; unclear D gene. Trimming pared 0 bases from V and 5 bases from J, leaving 11 bases between. In germline, CDR1 is SGHDT, CDR2 YYEEEE. The CDR3 has 14 amino acids. CDR3 sequence (DNA): TGTGCCAGCAGCTTGGAGGTATCGGATACTGAAGCTTTCTTT. This encodes CASSLEVSDTEAFF. Filled out from reference TRBV5-6 and TRBJ1-1, the complete variable domain reads DAGVTQSPTHLIKTRGQQVTLRCSPKSGHDTVSWYQQALGQGPQFIFQYYEEEERQRGNFPDRFSGHQFPNYSSELNVNALLLGDSALYLCASSLEVSDTEAFFGQGTRLTVV.

There are many counts of this clonotype. This chain connects TRBV18 to TRBJ2-1, with 15 nucleotides matching TRBD2. The CDR3 length is 15 residues. V was clipped by 3 bases and J by 11 bases; unmatched bases: 5. Germline-derived CDR1 and CDR2 are KGHSH and LQKENI. Here the CDR3 reads CASSPWTSGRAQQFF. For the CDR3, the DNA is TGTGCCAGCTCACCGTGGACTAGCGGGAGGGCCCAGCAGTTCTTC.